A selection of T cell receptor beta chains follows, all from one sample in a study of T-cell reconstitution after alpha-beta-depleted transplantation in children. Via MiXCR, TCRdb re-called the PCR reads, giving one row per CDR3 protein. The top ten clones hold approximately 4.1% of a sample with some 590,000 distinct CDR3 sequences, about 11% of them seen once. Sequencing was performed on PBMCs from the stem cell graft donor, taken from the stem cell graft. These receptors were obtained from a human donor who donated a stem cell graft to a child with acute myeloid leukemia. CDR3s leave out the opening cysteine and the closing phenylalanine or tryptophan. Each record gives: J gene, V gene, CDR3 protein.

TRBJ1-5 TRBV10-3 AISESWGDQPQH
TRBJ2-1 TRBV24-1 ATSVGQGHRSEQF
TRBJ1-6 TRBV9 ASSAGGGSSYNSPLH
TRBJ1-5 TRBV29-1 SVRQGFGNQPQH
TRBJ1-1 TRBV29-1 SVGTGNTEAF
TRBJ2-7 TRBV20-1 SARGEDSVHEQY
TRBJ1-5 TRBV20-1 SARDPQTPDRYNQPQH
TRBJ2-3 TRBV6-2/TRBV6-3 ASKRETTQY
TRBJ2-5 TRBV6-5 ASSYPPKEETQY
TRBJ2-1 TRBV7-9 ASSRTGGGSYNEQF
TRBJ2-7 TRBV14 ASSQDLEGGPYEQY
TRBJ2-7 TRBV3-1 ASSHGGTGRTYEQY
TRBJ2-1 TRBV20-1 SATNQRGGNEQF
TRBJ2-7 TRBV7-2 ASSLVGGDEQY
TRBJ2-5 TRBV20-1 SAVTQETQY
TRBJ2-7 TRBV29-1 SVSAGTYEQY
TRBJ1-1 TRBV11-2 ASSFRGNSEDYERTEAF
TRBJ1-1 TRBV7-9 ASSRPGGTEAF
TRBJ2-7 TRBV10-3 AISIGTVSYEQY
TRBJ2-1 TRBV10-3 AITERTSGANEQF
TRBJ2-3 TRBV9 ASSVAGSDTQY
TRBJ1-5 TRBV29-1 SVSSGDYQPQH
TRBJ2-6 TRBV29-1 SVGLGGSGANVLT
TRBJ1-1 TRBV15 ATSREAGVNTEAF
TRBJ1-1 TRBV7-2 ASSLMRQTNTEAF
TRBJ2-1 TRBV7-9 ASSIPGTSGYNEQF
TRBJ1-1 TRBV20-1 SARGRGQANTEAF
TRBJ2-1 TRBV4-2 ASSQEPAGLSYNEQF
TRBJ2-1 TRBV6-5 ASSYQASGNSEQF
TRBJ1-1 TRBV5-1 ASSLVRQGGTEAF
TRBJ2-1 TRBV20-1 SSSSGGGTVSYNEQF
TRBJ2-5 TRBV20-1 SARDPTGGETQY
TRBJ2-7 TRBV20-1 SATGTSKKLEQY
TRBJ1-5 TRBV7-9 ASSQWDTQRHQPQH
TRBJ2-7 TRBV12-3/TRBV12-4 ASKVQSLEQY
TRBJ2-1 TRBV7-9 ASSEGDRTYNEQF